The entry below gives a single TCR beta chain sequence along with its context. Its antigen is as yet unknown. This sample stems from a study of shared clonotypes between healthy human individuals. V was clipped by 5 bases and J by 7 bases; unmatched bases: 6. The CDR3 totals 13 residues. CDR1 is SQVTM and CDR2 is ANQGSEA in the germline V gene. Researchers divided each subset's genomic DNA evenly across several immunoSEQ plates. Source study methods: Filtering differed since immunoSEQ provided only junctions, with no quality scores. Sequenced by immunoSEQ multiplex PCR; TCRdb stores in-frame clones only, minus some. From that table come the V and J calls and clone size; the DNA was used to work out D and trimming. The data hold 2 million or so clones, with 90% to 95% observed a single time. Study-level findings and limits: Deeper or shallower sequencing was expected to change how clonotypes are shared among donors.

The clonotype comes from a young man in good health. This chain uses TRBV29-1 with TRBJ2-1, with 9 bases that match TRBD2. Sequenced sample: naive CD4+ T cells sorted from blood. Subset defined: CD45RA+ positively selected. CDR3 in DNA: TGCAGCGTTAGCGGGAGGATGAGGAATGAGCAGTTCTTC. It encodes CSVSGRMRNEQFF.